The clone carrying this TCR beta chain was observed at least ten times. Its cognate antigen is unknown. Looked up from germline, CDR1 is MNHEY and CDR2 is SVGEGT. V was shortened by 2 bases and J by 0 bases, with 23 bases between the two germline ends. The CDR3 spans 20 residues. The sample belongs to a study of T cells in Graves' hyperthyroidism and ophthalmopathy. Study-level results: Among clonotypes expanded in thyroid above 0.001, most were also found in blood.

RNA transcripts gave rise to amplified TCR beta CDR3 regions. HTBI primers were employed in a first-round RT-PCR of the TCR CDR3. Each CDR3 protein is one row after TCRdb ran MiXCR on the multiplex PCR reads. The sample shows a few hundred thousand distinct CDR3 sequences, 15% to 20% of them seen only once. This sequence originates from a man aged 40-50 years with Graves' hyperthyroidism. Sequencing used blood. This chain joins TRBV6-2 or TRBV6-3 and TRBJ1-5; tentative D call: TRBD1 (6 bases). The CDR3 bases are TGTGCCAGCAGTTACCAGGGGCCGTCAACAGGAGGATATAGCAATCAGCCCCAGCATTTT. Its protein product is CASSYQGPSTGGYSNQPQHF.